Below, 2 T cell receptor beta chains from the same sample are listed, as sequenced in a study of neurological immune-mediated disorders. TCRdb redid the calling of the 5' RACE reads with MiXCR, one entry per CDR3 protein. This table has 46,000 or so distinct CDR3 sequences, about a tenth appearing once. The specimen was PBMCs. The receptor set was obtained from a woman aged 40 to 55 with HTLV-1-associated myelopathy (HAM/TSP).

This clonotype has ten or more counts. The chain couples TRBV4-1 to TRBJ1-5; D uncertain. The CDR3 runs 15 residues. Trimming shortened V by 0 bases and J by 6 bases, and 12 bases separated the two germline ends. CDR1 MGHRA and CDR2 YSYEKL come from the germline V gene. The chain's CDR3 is CASSQEEFRGQPQHF. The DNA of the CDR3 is TGCGCCAGCAGCCAAGAAGAGTTTCGAGGTCAGCCCCAGCATTTT.

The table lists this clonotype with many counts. CDR3 sequence: CASSQDGHEKLFF. Here the CDR3 DNA reads TGCGCCAGCAGCCAAGACGGACATGAAAAACTGTTTTTT. The V gene is TRBV5-1, the J gene TRBJ1-4; the D is unclear. The ends were cut back, 4 bases at V and 6 bases at J, with 10 bases in the middle. Per germline, CDR1 SGHRS and CDR2 YFSETQ. The CDR3 sequence is 13 residues long.